Below are 32 T cell receptor beta chains sequenced from a single sample in a study of T cell repertoires in cytomegalovirus infection. TCRdb independently ran MiXCR on the reads; one entry per CDR3 protein. The data hold around 740,000 distinct CDR3 sequences, with 35% observed a single time. Sequenced material: PBMCs. These receptors were collected from a human donor in good health (CMV status not recorded). Some clones in this sample may be carry-over from other donors' samples.

V usage is TRBV11-1 and J usage is TRBJ2-7, with D possibly being TRBD1 or TRBD2 (5 bases each). Germline CDR1 SGHAT, CDR2 FQDESV (reference sequence). Trimming shortened V by 3 bases and J by 2 bases, and 8 bases separated the two germline ends. The CDR3 contains 13 residues. The DNA for the CDR3 is TGTGCCAGCAGCTTGGGGGAAGCCTACGAGCAGTACTTC. As protein: CASSLGEAYEQYF.

Worth noting for this clonotype: One end of the junction varies from germline; a read error may be responsible. The J gene is TRBJ1-5, the V gene TRBV7-6; 9 nucleotides agree with TRBD1. Germline V gene data show CDR1 as SGHVS and CDR2 as FNYEAQ. The CDR3 contains 15 residues. DNA for the CDR3: TGTGCCAGCAGCTGTGGGACAGGGATGGGTCAGACCCAGAATTTT. Translating it yields CASSCGTGMGQTQNF.

In its sample, this clonotype was seen once. The chain employs TRBV2 and TRBJ1-4, with D perhaps matching TRBD1 (5 bases). Trimming removed 6 bases from V and 6 bases from J, with 17 bases in between. The CDR3 contains 15 residues. Germline CDR1 SNHLY, CDR2 FYNNEI. CDR3 residues: CASSPRPGPDEKLFF. The CDR3 nucleotides read TGTGCCAGCAGCCCCAGACCGGGACCGGATGAAAAACTGTTTTTT.

This clonotype was found many times. V usage is TRBV7-2 and J usage is TRBJ2-7, with a tentative D call TRBD2 (7 bases). Germline V CDR1 and CDR2: SGHTA, FQGNSA. CDR3 length equals 16 residues. V was pared by 5 bases and J by 1 base, with 18 bases between. The CDR3 loop is CASSTHGGPQSYEQYF. The CDR3 bases are TGTGCCAGCAGCACTCACGGGGGGCCCCAGTCCTACGAGCAGTACTTC.

V is TRBV28 and J is TRBJ2-7, with TRBD1 identical over 8 bases. Germline lookup yields CDR1 MDHEN and CDR2 SYDVKM. J lost 2 bases, V lost 10 bases, and 7 bases had no gene match. This CDR3 has 13 amino acids. DNA for the CDR3: TGTGCCATCGCGGGACAGGTTCCCTACGAGCAGTACTTC. Its translation is CAIAGQVPYEQYF.

The chain couples TRBV14 to TRBJ2-6; D unclear. Germline V gene lookup returns CDR1 SGHDN and CDR2 FVKESK. The CDR3 consists of 15 residues. Trimming removed 2 bases at V and 3 bases at J, with 8 bases between. This CDR3 is CASSQFEFGANVLTF. The CDR3 coding sequence is TGTGCCAGCAGCCAATTCGAGTTTGGGGCCAACGTCCTGACTTTC.

This clonotype was seen a few times. The genes are TRBV14 and TRBJ2-2; D uncertain. CDR1 SGHDN and CDR2 FVKESK come from the germline V gene. The CDR3 sequence is 14 residues long. The V and J ends lost 1 base and 1 base respectively, with 4 bases between them. The DNA of the CDR3 is TGTGCCAGCAGCCAAGTTCAGAACACCGGGGAGCTGTTTTTT. Translation gives CASSQVQNTGELFF.

The genes are TRBV6-5 and TRBJ1-4, with D tentatively TRBD1 (5 bases). The CDR3 is made up of 12 amino acids. CDR1 and CDR2 (germline): MNHEY, SVGAGI. Between the trimmed V and J ends, which lost 4 bases and 13 bases, there was a span of 13 bases. CDR3 sequence (DNA): TGTGCCAGCAGTTCCCCGGGGGGGGGACTGTTTTTT. This gives the protein CASSSPGGGLFF.

The gene calls are TRBV29-1 and TRBJ1-4; 7 bases agree with TRBD1. Germline trimming cut 4 bases from V and 2 bases from J; bases unmatched to any gene: 10. The CDR3 has 16 residues. Germline V lookup: CDR1 SQVTM, CDR2 ANQGSEA. CDR3 DNA: TGCAGCGTTGCCAGGGGTGGAGGGGGCACTAATGAAAAACTGTTTTTT. Its translation is CSVARGGGGTNEKLFF. Using reference TRBV29-1 and TRBJ1-4 for the parts outside the CDR3, the full variable domain is SAVISQKPSRDICQRGTSLTIQCQVDSQVTMMFWYRQQPGQSLTLIATANQGSEATYESGFVIDKFPISRPNLTFSTLTVSNMSPEDSSIYLCSVARGGGGTNEKLFFGSGTQLSVL.

The chain employs TRBV6-5 and TRBJ2-2; D not resolved. The V gene lost 0 bases and the J gene lost 6 bases, with 11 bases spanning the gap. The CDR3 is made up of 15 amino acids. The germline gives CDR1 MNHEY, CDR2 SVGAGI. CDR3 DNA sequence: TGTGCCAGCAGTTACTCGAATTCGTTGCCCGGGGAGCTGTTTTTT. Protein sequence: CASSYSNSLPGELFF.

A few counts support this clonotype. The V call is TRBV12-3 or TRBV12-4, the J call TRBJ1-1; D is unclear. The V gene lost 3 bases and the J gene lost 0 bases, with 8 bases spanning the gap. The CDR3 totals 14 residues. CDR3 bases: TGTGCCAGCAGTTTTAGGTTACTGAACACTGAAGCTTTCTTT. It encodes CASSFRLLNTEAFF.

This clonotype has only a few counts. The chain recombines TRBV5-8 with TRBJ1-6; unclear D gene. The length of the CDR3 is 17 residues. Germline lookup yields CDR1 SGHTS and CDR2 YDEGEE. Trimming shortened V by 4 bases and J by 10 bases, and 24 bases separated the two germline ends. CDR3 amino acids: CASSLASRRGRYSPLHF. In DNA, the CDR3 is TGTGCCAGCAGCCTCGCTTCGAGGCGAGGGAGATACTCACCCCTCCACTTT. The whole variable domain, filled in from reference TRBV5-8 and TRBJ1-6, reads EAGVTQSPTHLIKTRGQQATLRCSPISGHTSVYWYQQALGLGLQFLLWYDEGEERNRGNFPPRFSGRQFPNYSSELNVNALELEDSALYLCASSLASRRGRYSPLHFGNGTRLTVT.

Only a few counts were recorded for this clonotype. The chain links TRBV6-6 to TRBJ1-5; TRBD1 matches 7 bases. CDR1 and CDR2 from the germline V gene are MNHNY and SVGAGI (reference sequence). CDR3 length: 13 residues. Germline trimming cut 9 bases from V and 5 bases from J; bases unmatched to any gene: 7. The CDR3 DNA follows: TGTGCCAGTGGGGGACAGCTAGATCAGCCCCAGCATTTT. Protein: CASGGQLDQPQHF.

This clonotype was seen a handful of times. This chain's CDR3 is CASRTGTGTQYF. CDR3 in DNA: TGTGCCAGCAGAACCGGGACAGGGACGCAGTATTTT. The chain has TRBV6-1 and TRBJ2-3, with 9 bases aligning to TRBD1. Germline CDR1 and CDR2: MNHNS and SASEGT. This CDR3 comprises 12 residues. V was clipped by 6 bases and J by 9 bases; unmatched bases: 4.

This clonotype has a count of ten or more. CDR3 in amino acids: CASSLSGSGNTIYF. Written as DNA, the CDR3 is TGTGCCAGCAGTTTATCAGGCTCTGGAAACACCATATATTTT. V and J are TRBV27 and TRBJ1-3; no clear D. The CDR3 runs to 14 residues. The germline V gene encodes CDR1 MNHEY and CDR2 SMNVEV (reference sequence). V was cut by 0 bases and J by 0 bases, with 3 bases left in between.

J is TRBJ2-3 and V is TRBV10-3, with 7 bases aligning to TRBD2. V lost 11 bases, J lost 4 bases, and 9 bases stayed unmatched. The germline gives CDR1 ENHRY, CDR2 SYGVKD. This CDR3 has 13 residues. The CDR3 DNA follows: TGTGCCTCAAGGGGACTAAACGCAGATACGCAGTATTTT. This sequence encodes CASRGLNADTQYF.

This chain joins TRBV7-2 and TRBJ1-2; 12 nucleotides line up with TRBD1. Looked up from germline, CDR1 is SGHTA and CDR2 is FQGNSA. The CDR3 covers 13 residues. Trimming removed 9 bases from V and 4 bases from J; junction bases left unmatched: 3. The DNA for the CDR3 is TGTGCCAGTGGGGGACAGGGGGCCTATGGCTACACCTTC. Translating gives CASGGQGAYGYTF.

The V and J genes are TRBV29-1 and TRBJ2-1; TRBD2 matches 12 bases. With 8 bases clipped from V and 9 bases from J, the junction kept 20 bases outside the gene matches. The CDR3 spans 17 residues. The germline V gene encodes CDR1 SQVTM and CDR2 ANQGSEA. The CDR3 spells CSSSFSLLAGGTGEQFF. The CDR3 nucleotides read TGCAGCTCGTCTTTTAGTCTTCTAGCGGGAGGGACGGGTGAGCAGTTCTTC.

This clonotype was detected only a few times. The V gene is TRBV29-1, the J gene TRBJ1-1; tentatively, D is TRBD1 (5 bases). In germline, CDR1 is SQVTM, CDR2 ANQGSEA. The CDR3 loop spans 10 amino acids. V lost 8 bases, J lost 6 bases, and 10 bases lay in between. The CDR3 reads CSIQGAEAFF. The CDR3 DNA sequence: TGCAGCATCCAGGGTGCTGAAGCTTTCTTT.

This clonotype appeared a single time. The chain employs TRBV6-6 and TRBJ1-5; no clear D. The germline V and J ends were trimmed by 0 bases and 5 bases, with 11 bases remaining between them. CDR3 size: 15 residues. Germline V gene data show CDR1 as MNHNY and CDR2 as SVGAGI (reference sequence). The DNA of the CDR3 is TGTGCCAGCAGTTACTCTCCGAGGTTTGATCAGCCCCAGCATTTT. Its translation is CASSYSPRFDQPQHF.

The sample holds a few counts of this clonotype. The chain carries TRBV7-9 and TRBJ1-1; 7 nucleotides line up with TRBD1. The CDR3 is made up of 15 amino acids. CDR1 SEHNR and CDR2 FQNEAQ come from the germline V gene (reference sequence). Losses at the gene ends were 5 bases for V and 4 bases for J; bases not matched to a gene: 10. CDR3 bases: TGTGCCAGCAGCAAGACAGGGAATGTGGGCACTGAAGCTTTCTTT. It is translated as CASSKTGNVGTEAFF. Variable domain in full (rest from reference TRBV7-9 and TRBJ1-1): DTGVSQNPRHKITKRGQNVTFRCDPISEHNRLYWYRQTLGQGPEFLTYFQNEAQLEKSRLLSDRFSAERPKGSFSTLEIQRTEQGDSAMYLCASSKTGNVGTEAFFGQGTRLTVV.

This clonotype was found many times. This rearrangement joins TRBV6-6 to TRBJ1-5; 7 bases are a match to TRBD1. Germline V gene sequence: CDR1 MNHNY, CDR2 SVGAGI (reference sequence). Germline trimming cut 2 bases from V and 9 bases from J; bases unmatched to any gene: 1. This CDR3 is 12 amino acids long. The CDR3 spells CASSYGQAPQHF. Written as DNA, the CDR3 is TGTGCCAGCAGTTACGGACAGGCGCCCCAGCATTTT.

At least ten counts were recorded for this clonotype. The chain combines TRBV6-1 with TRBJ2-1, with 9 bases that match TRBD2. Unmatched junction bases numbered 21, after V lost 6 bases and J lost 15 bases. Per the germline V gene, CDR1 is MNHNS and CDR2 is SASEGT. This CDR3 comprises 16 residues. Written as DNA, the CDR3 is TGTGCCAGCAGCCAACTTCCTCCGGGACTAGCTTTTCCTCCGTTCTTC. Translation gives CASSQLPPGLAFPPFF.

This clonotype was seen only a few times. The V gene is TRBV7-2, the J gene TRBJ2-2; D gene ambiguous. V gave up 1 base and J gave up 7 bases, with 7 bases separating them. CDR3 length: 13 amino acids. The germline CDR1 and CDR2 sequences are SGHTA and FQGNSA. CDR3 protein: CASSLEIVGELFF. The CDR3 bases are TGTGCCAGCAGCTTAGAAATAGTCGGGGAGCTGTTTTTT.

There are a few counts of this clonotype. V and J are TRBV7-8 and TRBJ2-5, with 7 positions matching TRBD1. Trimming cost V 1 base and J 2 bases; bases outside gene matches: 7. The length of the CDR3 is 16 residues. Germline assignment: CDR1 SGHVS and CDR2 FQNEAQ. The DNA of the CDR3 is TGTGCCAGCAGCTTAGTGCCCCACAGGGGACAAGAGACCCAGTACTTC. This gives the protein CASSLVPHRGQETQYF.

The chain employs TRBV6-1 and TRBJ1-1; TRBD1 aligns across 9 bases. Germline trimming cut 5 bases from V and 7 bases from J; bases unmatched to any gene: 8. Germline lookup yields CDR1 MNHNS and CDR2 SASEGT. This CDR3 has 14 residues. CDR3 sequence reads: CASSPYTGGSEAFF. In DNA form, the CDR3 reads TGTGCCAGCAGTCCTTATACAGGGGGCAGTGAAGCTTTCTTT.

This chain links TRBV5-5 with TRBJ2-2; D gene uncertain. The germline V and J ends were trimmed by 2 bases and 2 bases, with 13 bases remaining between them. CDR1 is SGHKS and CDR2 is YYEKEE in the germline V gene (reference sequence). The CDR3 extends over 16 amino acids. Here the CDR3 DNA reads TGTGCCAGCAGCTTTCGAAGATCCCCTAACACCGGGGAGCTGTTTTTT. This gives the protein CASSFRRSPNTGELFF.

The CDR3 reads CASLGLNTDTQYF. CDR3 nucleotides: TGTGCCAGCCTCGGACTGAACACAGATACGCAGTATTTT. The rearrangement links TRBV19 to TRBJ2-3; weak D call: TRBD2 (5 bases). Germline lookup yields CDR1 LNHDA and CDR2 SQIVND (reference sequence). Trimming pared 9 bases from V and 2 bases from J, leaving 12 bases between. The CDR3 sequence is 13 residues long. Drawing the rest from reference TRBV19 and TRBJ2-3, the complete variable domain is DGGITQSPKYLFRKEGQNVTLSCEQNLNHDAMYWYRQDPGQGLRLIYYSQIVNDFQKGDIAEGYSVSREKKESFPLTVTSAQKNPTAFYLCASLGLNTDTQYFGPGTRLTVL.

This clonotype came up a few times. This sequence joins TRBV7-8 and TRBJ2-1, with 7 bases fitting TRBD2. The germline V gene has CDR1 SGHVS and CDR2 FQNEAQ. This CDR3 spans 17 amino acids. J lost 0 bases, V lost 5 bases, and 10 bases had no gene match. The CDR3 region has the DNA TGTGCCAGCAGCGACCGCGGGGGAACCTCCTCCTACAATGAGCAGTTCTTC. Translation gives CASSDRGGTSSYNEQFF.

A single count supports this clonotype. V and J are TRBV18 and TRBJ2-6; TRBD2 matches 8 bases. This CDR3 comprises 17 residues. V gave up 3 bases and J gave up 1 base; unmatched junction bases: 5. CDR1 and CDR2 from the germline V gene are KGHSH and LQKENI. CDR3 nucleotide sequence: TGTGCCAGCTCACCTAGCGGGACCTCTTCTGGGGCCAACGTCCTGACTTTC. Translating gives CASSPSGTSSGANVLTF.

As regards this clonotype: One end of the junction varies from germline; a read error may be responsible. The chain links TRBV11-2 to TRBJ2-7; a possible D gene is TRBD2 (5 bases). This CDR3 region has 14 residues. Germline V gene lookup returns CDR1 SGHAT and CDR2 FQNNGV. The chain's CDR3 is CTSSLEGGPYEQYF. Written as DNA, the CDR3 is TGTACCAGCAGCTTAGAGGGCGGTCCCTACGAGCAGTACTTC.

This sequence joins TRBV20-1 and TRBJ2-5; 12 bases map to TRBD2. The CDR3 has 14 residues. CDR1 and CDR2 from the germline V gene are DFQATT and SNEGSKA (reference sequence). V lost 6 bases, J lost 2 bases, and 4 bases stayed unmatched. The CDR3 here is CSAVTSGGQETQYF. In nucleotides, the CDR3 is TGCAGTGCAGTGACTAGCGGGGGACAAGAGACCCAGTACTTC.